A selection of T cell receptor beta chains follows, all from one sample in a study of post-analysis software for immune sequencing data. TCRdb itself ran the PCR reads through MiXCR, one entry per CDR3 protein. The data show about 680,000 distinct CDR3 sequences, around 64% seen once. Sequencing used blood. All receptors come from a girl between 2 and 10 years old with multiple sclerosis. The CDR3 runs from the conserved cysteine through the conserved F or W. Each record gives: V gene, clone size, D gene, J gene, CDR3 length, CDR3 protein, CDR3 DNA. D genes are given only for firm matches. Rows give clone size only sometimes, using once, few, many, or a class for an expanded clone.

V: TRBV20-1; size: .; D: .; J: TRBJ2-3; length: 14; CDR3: CSAFSATSTDTQYF; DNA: TGCAGTGCTTTTAGCGCCACGAGCACAGATACGCAGTATTTT
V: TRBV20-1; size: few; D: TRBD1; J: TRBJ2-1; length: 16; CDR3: CSAREAGQGGLGEQFF; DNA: TGCAGTGCTAGGGAAGCGGGACAGGGTGGATTAGGTGAGCAGTTCTTC
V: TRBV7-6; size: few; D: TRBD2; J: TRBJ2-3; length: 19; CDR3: CASSLTASGGARDTDTQYF; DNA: TGTGCCAGCAGCTTAACGGCTAGCGGGGGGGCCAGAGACACCGATACGCAGTATTTT
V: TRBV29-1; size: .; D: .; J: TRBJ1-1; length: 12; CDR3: CSVVRMGTEAFF; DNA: TGCAGCGTCGTGCGGATGGGAACTGAAGCTTTCTTT
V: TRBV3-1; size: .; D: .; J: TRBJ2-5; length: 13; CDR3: CASSEDGSETQYF; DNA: TGTGCCAGCAGTGAAGACGGATCGGAGACCCAGTACTTC
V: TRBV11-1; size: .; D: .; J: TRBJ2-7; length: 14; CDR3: CASSSSSRSYEQYF; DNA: TGTGCCAGCAGCTCTTCTTCGCGGAGCTACGAGCAGTACTTC
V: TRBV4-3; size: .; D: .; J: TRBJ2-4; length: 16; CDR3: CASSQVAGRAKNIQYF; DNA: TGCGCCAGCAGCCAAGTGGCGGGCAGAGCCAAAAACATTCAGTACTTC
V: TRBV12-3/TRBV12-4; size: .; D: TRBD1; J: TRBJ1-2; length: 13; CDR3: CASSPRGRGRYTF; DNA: TGTGCCAGCAGCCCCCGGGGCAGGGGGAGGTACACCTTC
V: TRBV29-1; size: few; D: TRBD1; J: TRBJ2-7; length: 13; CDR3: CSVLTGASYEQYF; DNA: TGCAGCGTTTTGACAGGGGCTTCCTACGAGCAGTACTTC
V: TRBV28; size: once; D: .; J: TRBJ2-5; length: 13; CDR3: CVSAGALQETQYF; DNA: TGTGTCAGTGCGGGGGCGCTCCAAGAGACCCAGTACTTC
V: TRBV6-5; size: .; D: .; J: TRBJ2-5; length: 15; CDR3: CASSYLPNPGETQYF; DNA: TGTGCCAGCAGTTACTTACCTAACCCCGGAGAGACCCAGTACTTC
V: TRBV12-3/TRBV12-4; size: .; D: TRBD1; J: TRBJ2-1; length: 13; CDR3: CASIRQGYNEQFF; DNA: TGTGCCAGCATCCGACAGGGTTACAATGAGCAGTTCTTC
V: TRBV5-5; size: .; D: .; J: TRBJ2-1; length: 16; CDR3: CASSPPPGLSYNEQFF; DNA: TGTGCCAGCAGCCCTCCGCCAGGTTTATCCTACAATGAGCAGTTCTTC
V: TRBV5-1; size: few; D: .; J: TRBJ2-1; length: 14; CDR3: CASSRGPPLNEQFF; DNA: TGCGCCAGCAGCCGGGGACCCCCACTCAATGAGCAGTTCTTC
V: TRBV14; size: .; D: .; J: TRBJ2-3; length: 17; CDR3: CASSPTGTLAGTDTQYF; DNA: TGTGCCAGCAGCCCCACCGGAACGTTGGCAGGCACAGATACGCAGTATTTT
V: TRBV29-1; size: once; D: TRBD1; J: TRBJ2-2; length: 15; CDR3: CSVMTGTGSTGELFF; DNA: TGCAGTGTTATGACAGGGACAGGGAGCACCGGGGAGCTGTTTTTT
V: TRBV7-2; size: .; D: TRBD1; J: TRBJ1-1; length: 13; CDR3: CASSRQGLTEAFF; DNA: TGTGCCAGCAGCCGACAGGGTTTAACTGAAGCTTTCTTT
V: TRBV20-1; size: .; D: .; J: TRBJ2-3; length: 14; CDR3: CSATSPLAGATQYF; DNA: TGCAGTGCCACCTCACCCCTGGCGGGGGCGACGCAGTATTTT
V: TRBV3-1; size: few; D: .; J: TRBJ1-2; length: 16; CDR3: CASSPTLDSRFYGYTF; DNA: TGTGCCAGCAGCCCCACCTTGGACAGCCGCTTCTATGGCTACACCTTC